These 30 T cell receptor beta chains share one sample of origin, sequenced in a study of blood T cell repertoires in COVID-19. Generated by immunoSEQ multiplex PCR, the TCRdb table keeps only in-frame clones and is missing some. The top ten clones hold 3% to 4.5% of a sample with a few hundred thousand clones, 85% of them seen once. Sequencing used peripheral blood. These receptors were collected from a woman aged 18-30 years with acute or convalescent COVID-19.

This clone turned up a few times. The chain carries TRBV18 and TRBJ2-1; D gene uncertain. Per germline, CDR1 KGHSH and CDR2 LQKENI. This CDR3 contains 17 residues. V was trimmed by 0 bases and J by 4 bases, leaving 16 bases between them. CDR3 in DNA: TGTGCCAGCTCACCACCCCCTTCGCAGTCTCCTTACAATGAGCAGTTCTTC. Translation gives CASSPPPSQSPYNEQFF.

The DNA for the CDR3 is TGTGCCAGCAGCCCCGAGCGGACAGAGATTTTCTTT. Translation: CASSPERTEIFF. The chain carries TRBV12-3 or TRBV12-4 and TRBJ1-1, with TRBD1 as a possible D gene (6 bases). The CDR3 covers 12 residues. Trimming stripped 6 bases from V and 13 bases from J, with 18 bases between.

The J gene is TRBJ1-2, the V gene TRBV9; 7 bases fit TRBD1. V lost 5 bases, J lost 5 bases, and 3 bases stayed unmatched. The CDR3 runs to 12 residues. Germline CDR1 and CDR2: SGDLS and YYNGEE. This CDR3 is CASRRGPYGYTF. For the CDR3, the DNA is TGTGCCAGCAGGAGGGGGCCTTATGGCTACACCTTC.

The chain carries TRBV27 and TRBJ1-6; a weak D match, TRBD1 (5 bases). The germline gives CDR1 MNHEY, CDR2 SMNVEV (reference sequence). The CDR3 runs 15 residues. The V end was cut by 2 bases, the J end by 6 bases, with 11 bases between. This CDR3 is CASSLRGEGNSPLHF. CDR3 bases: TGTGCCAGCAGTTTACGGGGGGAGGGTAATTCACCCCTCCACTTT.

The chain uses TRBV21-1 and TRBJ2-7; TRBD2 is taken as the D call from the table, unchecked against the DNA. TRBV21-1 is a recognized pseudogene. The CDR3 length is 16 residues. This CDR3 reads CASSKVPSRGNYEQYF. The CDR3 nucleotides read TGTGCCAGCAGCAAGGTACCGAGTCGGGGAAACTACGAGCAGTACTTC.

V is TRBV5-4 and J is TRBJ2-1; D is ambiguous. The V end was cut by 3 bases, the J end by 12 bases, with 19 bases between. The CDR3 totals 14 residues. Germline V CDR1 and CDR2: SGHNT, YYREEE (reference sequence). Here the CDR3 reads CASSSSGLESRQFF. DNA for the CDR3: TGTGCCAGCAGCTCGTCGGGTTTAGAGTCACGGCAGTTCTTC.

DNA of the CDR3: TGTGCCAGCAGCGTAGTTGGGGGAGGCGGCACAGATACGCAGTATTTT. Translating it yields CASSVVGGGGTDTQYF. V gene TRBV9 combines with J gene TRBJ2-3; D may be TRBD2 (6 bases). The germline V gene has CDR1 SGDLS and CDR2 YYNGEE. Trimming took off 0 bases at V and 1 base at J, with 12 bases between the two ends. The CDR3 totals 16 residues.

The chain employs TRBV20-1 and TRBJ1-1, with D possibly matching TRBD1 (5 bases). The CDR3 has 11 residues. Trimming pared 4 bases from V and 4 bases from J, leaving 7 bases between. Per germline, CDR1 DFQATT and CDR2 SNEGSKA (reference sequence). The CDR3 DNA sequence: TGCAGTGCTATAGGGGTCACTGAAGCTTTCTTT. Its protein product is CSAIGVTEAFF.

The chain joins TRBV7-2 to TRBJ2-7, with D perhaps TRBD1 (6 bases). CDR1 is SGHTA and CDR2 is FQGNSA in the germline V gene. V was clipped by 1 base and J by 3 bases, with 13 bases between them. The CDR3 covers 15 residues. The CDR3 region is CASSLGDTAVYEQYF. The CDR3 nucleotides are TGTGCCAGCAGCTTAGGGGACACCGCCGTCTACGAGCAGTACTTC.

The V and J genes are TRBV19 and TRBJ1-1; D might be TRBD1 (6 bases). The germline V gene encodes CDR1 LNHDA and CDR2 SQIVND (reference sequence). The length of the CDR3 is 14 residues. Trimming stripped 2 bases from V and 0 bases from J, with 7 bases between. CDR3 loop: CASSIQGMNTEAFF. The DNA of the CDR3 is TGTGCCAGTAGTATACAGGGGATGAACACTGAAGCTTTCTTT.

This clone turned up a few times. The rearrangement links TRBV5-1 to TRBJ1-1; maybe TRBD1 (5 bases). Germline V gene sequence: CDR1 SGHRS, CDR2 YFSETQ. The CDR3 is 17 residues long. Trimming removed 2 bases from V and 5 bases from J, with 22 bases in between. The CDR3 sequence: CASSFGIEAGIGTEAFF. CDR3 sequence (DNA): TGCGCCAGCAGCTTTGGGATTGAGGCAGGGATTGGGACTGAAGCTTTCTTT. The full variable domain, its missing parts supplied by reference TRBV5-1 and TRBJ1-1, is KAGVTQTPRYLIKTRGQQVTLSCSPISGHRSVSWYQQTPGQGLQFLFEYFSETQRNKGNFPGRFSGRQFSNSRSEMNVSTLELGDSALYLCASSFGIEAGIGTEAFFGQGTRLTVV.

The chain links TRBV15 to TRBJ2-1; D is perhaps TRBD2 (6 bases). CDR1 LNHNV and CDR2 YYDKDF come from the germline V gene (reference sequence). The CDR3 has 14 amino acids. V was shortened by 4 bases and J by 10 bases, with 17 bases between the two germline ends. CDR3 sequence (DNA): TGTGCCACCAGCACTCGAAATCTGCGGGACGAGCAGTTCTTC. Protein sequence: CATSTRNLRDEQFF.

V and J are TRBV9 and TRBJ1-4, with 12 bases that match TRBD1. Germline trimming cut 2 bases from V and 8 bases from J; bases unmatched to any gene: 4. Per germline, CDR1 SGDLS and CDR2 YYNGEE. This CDR3 is 15 amino acids long. CDR3 in amino acids: CASSVRDRGQEKLFF. DNA for the CDR3: TGTGCCAGCAGCGTCCGGGACAGGGGGCAGGAAAAACTGTTTTTT.

The chain links TRBV11-2 to TRBJ2-7, with D possibly TRBD2 on 7 matching bases. Between the trimmed V and J ends, which lost 5 bases and 6 bases, there was a span of 29 bases. CDR1 SGHAT and CDR2 FQNNGV come from the germline V gene. This CDR3 region has 18 residues. The CDR3 sequence: CASSPGGLAEWWVGEQYF. For the CDR3, the DNA is TGTGCCAGCAGCCCTGGGGGCCTAGCGGAGTGGTGGGTAGGCGAGCAGTACTTC.

The V call is TRBV27, the J call TRBJ2-1, with D uncertain. The ends were cut back, 8 bases at V and 7 bases at J, with 12 bases in the middle. Per germline, CDR1 MNHEY and CDR2 SMNVEV (reference sequence). The CDR3 runs 12 residues. CDR3 sequence reads: CASSLSGNEQFF. DNA of the CDR3: TGTGCCAGCTCTCTCTCGGGTAATGAGCAGTTCTTC.

This rearrangement joins TRBV9 to TRBJ2-7, with 7 bases matching TRBD1. Germline V lookup: CDR1 SGDLS, CDR2 YYNGEE. Losses at the gene ends were 0 bases for V and 4 bases for J; bases not matched to a gene: 4. The CDR3 consists of 14 residues. The CDR3 bases are TGTGCCAGCAGCGTAGGGACAGGTTTTTACGAGCAGTACTTC. Translation gives CASSVGTGFYEQYF.

The genes are TRBV5-4 and TRBJ2-7; 9 bases are a match to TRBD1. Germline V gives CDR1 SGHNT, CDR2 YYREEE (reference sequence). This CDR3 region has 15 residues. Trimming took 4 bases from V and 5 from J; bases not matched to a gene: 10. The CDR3 reads CASSLNPTGGNEQYF. CDR3 bases: TGTGCCAGCAGCCTGAACCCGACAGGGGGAAACGAGCAGTACTTC.

The chain links TRBV30 to TRBJ2-7; a possible D gene is TRBD1 (5 bases). Germline lookup yields CDR1 GTSNPN and CDR2 SVGIG (reference sequence). This CDR3 is 13 amino acids long. Trimming took off 0 bases at V and 3 bases at J, with 9 bases between the two ends. The CDR3, as DNA: TGTGCCTGGAGTGTCGGACATATCTACGAGCAGTACTTC. This translates into CAWSVGHIYEQYF.

The chain joins TRBV19 to TRBJ2-5; 11 bases agree with TRBD1. Germline CDR1 and CDR2: LNHDA and SQIVND (reference sequence). CDR3 length: 15 residues. Trimming cost V 5 bases and J 4 bases; bases outside gene matches: 6. This chain's CDR3 is CASSSGQGAGETQYF. The CDR3 DNA reads TGTGCCAGTAGTTCAGGACAGGGGGCGGGAGAGACCCAGTACTTC.

The J gene is TRBJ1-5, the V gene TRBV6-4; D gene uncertain. The V gene's germline CDR1 is MRHNA and CDR2 SNTAGT. The CDR3 consists of 15 residues. V was clipped by 7 bases and J by 4 bases, with 17 bases between them. The CDR3, as DNA: TGTGCCAGCACTCCCAGGCTGGTGCTTAATCAGCCCCAGCATTTT. Its translation is CASTPRLVLNQPQHF.

This clone occurred once. The J gene is TRBJ2-7, the V gene TRBV4-1; 9 bases are shared with TRBD1. CDR3 length: 13 amino acids. Unmatched junction bases numbered 6, after V lost 7 bases and J lost 5 bases. Germline lookup yields CDR1 MGHRA and CDR2 YSYEKL. CDR3 DNA: TGCGCCAGCAATCAACGGACAGGGGACGAGCAGTACTTC. Protein product: CASNQRTGDEQYF.

The chain has TRBV20-1 and TRBJ2-7; 12 bases are shared with TRBD2. Unmatched junction bases numbered 11, after V lost 3 bases and J lost 2 bases. CDR3 length: 17 residues. Germline V CDR1 and CDR2: DFQATT, SNEGSKA (reference sequence). CDR3 residues: CSASTSGRRGGAYEQYF. CDR3 nucleotides: TGCAGTGCTAGTACTAGCGGGAGGAGGGGTGGTGCCTACGAGCAGTACTTC.

This clone is a singleton in its sample. The CDR3 region is CASNRGRTEAFF. Here the CDR3 DNA reads TGTGCCAGCAACAGGGGACGTACTGAAGCTTTCTTT. The chain combines TRBV25-1 with TRBJ1-1, with TRBD1 identical over 7 bases. Germline loops: CDR1 MGHDK, CDR2 SYGVNS. This CDR3 has 12 residues. The trim removed 7 bases at V and 5 bases at J, leaving 4 bases unmatched.

The rearrangement joins TRBV28 to TRBJ2-5, with 11 bases lining up with TRBD1. The V and J ends lost 1 base and 4 bases, in that order; junction bases with no gene match: 2. The germline gives CDR1 MDHEN, CDR2 SYDVKM. The CDR3 length is 15 residues. CDR3 sequence (DNA): TGTGCCAGCAGTTTATCCGGGACAGGGGGAGAGACCCAGTACTTC. It encodes CASSLSGTGGETQYF.

In this sample, this clone turned up a few times. V usage is TRBV5-1 and J usage is TRBJ1-6; 10 nucleotides align to TRBD1. Germline assignment: CDR1 SGHRS and CDR2 YFSETQ. CDR3 length: 18 residues. V shed 2 bases and J 0 bases; nucleotides not matched to a gene: 5. The CDR3: CASSFGTGESSYNSPLHF. The CDR3 DNA reads TGCGCCAGCAGCTTCGGGACAGGGGAAAGCTCCTATAATTCACCCCTCCACTTT. Variable domain in full (rest from reference TRBV5-1 and TRBJ1-6): KAGVTQTPRYLIKTRGQQVTLSCSPISGHRSVSWYQQTPGQGLQFLFEYFSETQRNKGNFPGRFSGRQFSNSRSEMNVSTLELGDSALYLCASSFGTGESSYNSPLHFGNGTRLTVT.

The V call is TRBV9, the J call TRBJ2-1, with 8 positions matching TRBD2. Trimming at V came to 7 bases and at J to 8 bases, leaving 14 bases not matched to a gene. The CDR3 runs to 15 residues. Germline V CDR1 and CDR2: SGDLS, YYNGEE. CDR3 bases: TGTGCCAGCTCCCCCGGGACTAGTTGGTTCGATGAGCAGTTCTTC. Its protein is CASSPGTSWFDEQFF.

The chain uses TRBV19 and TRBJ1-2; 7 bases line up with TRBD1. The germline CDR1 and CDR2 sequences are LNHDA and SQIVND (reference sequence). The CDR3 has 15 amino acids. V was pared by 0 bases and J by 5 bases, with 6 bases of the junction left unmatched. CDR3 region: CASSIDRPGGYGYTF. In nucleotides, the CDR3 is TGTGCCAGTAGTATAGATCGGCCAGGGGGTTATGGCTACACCTTC. The full variable domain, its missing parts supplied by reference TRBV19 and TRBJ1-2, is DGGITQSPKYLFRKEGQNVTLSCEQNLNHDAMYWYRQDPGQGLRLIYYSQIVNDFQKGDIAEGYSVSREKKESFPLTVTSAQKNPTAFYLCASSIDRPGGYGYTFGSGTRLTVV.

This chain connects TRBV30 to TRBJ1-1, with 7 bases aligning to TRBD1. The CDR3 contains 15 residues. Trimming took 4 bases from V and 1 from J; bases not matched to a gene: 9. The germline gives CDR1 GTSNPN, CDR2 SVGIG (reference sequence). The CDR3 reads CAWNRRRTGNTEAFF. The DNA for the CDR3 is TGTGCCTGGAACCGGAGAAGGACAGGGAACACTGAAGCTTTCTTT.

The chain recombines TRBV30 with TRBJ1-2; 7 nucleotides line up with TRBD1. The CDR3 runs to 13 residues. Germline lookup yields CDR1 GTSNPN and CDR2 SVGIG (reference sequence). Trimming took 3 bases from V and 3 from J; bases not matched to a gene: 4. The CDR3 sequence: CAWSFGTDYGYTF. The CDR3 region has the DNA TGTGCCTGGAGCTTCGGGACAGACTATGGCTACACCTTC.

The genes are TRBV2 and TRBJ1-1, with no clear D. The CDR3 runs to 14 residues. CDR1 and CDR2 (germline): SNHLY, FYNNEI. V lost 7 bases to trimming and J lost 5 bases, with 17 bases between them. The CDR3 is CASTRQRFQTEAFF. CDR3 DNA: TGTGCCAGCACCCGACAACGGTTCCAAACTGAAGCTTTCTTT. Drawing the rest from reference TRBV2 and TRBJ1-1, the complete variable domain is EPEVTQTPSHQVTQMGQEVILRCVPISNHLYFYWYRQILGQKVEFLVSFYNNEISEKSEIFDDQFSVERPDGSNFTLKIRSTKLEDSAMYFCASTRQRFQTEAFFGQGTRLTVV.